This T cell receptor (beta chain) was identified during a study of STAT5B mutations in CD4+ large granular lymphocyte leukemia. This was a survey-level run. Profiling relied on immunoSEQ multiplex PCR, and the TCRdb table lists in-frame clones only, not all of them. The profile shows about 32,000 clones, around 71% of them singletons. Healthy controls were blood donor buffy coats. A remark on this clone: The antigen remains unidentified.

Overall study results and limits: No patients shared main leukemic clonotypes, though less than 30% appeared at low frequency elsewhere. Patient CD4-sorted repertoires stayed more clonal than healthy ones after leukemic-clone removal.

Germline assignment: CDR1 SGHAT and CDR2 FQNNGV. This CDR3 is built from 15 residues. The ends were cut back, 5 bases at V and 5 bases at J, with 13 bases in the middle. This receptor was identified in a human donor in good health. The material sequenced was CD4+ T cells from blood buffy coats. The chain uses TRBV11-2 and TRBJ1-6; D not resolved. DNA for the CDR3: TGTGCCAGCAGCCCCGCCGGGTTAAATAATTCACCCCTCCACTTT. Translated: CASSPAGLNNSPLHF.